This T cell receptor beta chain was recorded in a study of Tregs in tolerant kidney transplant recipients. Study-wide findings and caveats: Antigen-driven expansion was suggested because donor-specific Tregs expanded more than all Tregs in tolerant patients. Few patients were studied, so findings need validation in larger groups. For some patients, primers changed over time, blocking nucleotide-level comparison.

Comments on this clone: Its antigen is as yet unknown.

Generated by immunoSEQ multiplex PCR, the TCRdb table keeps only in-frame clones and is missing some. The table includes 90,000 to 130,000 clones, nearly 90% detected once. V dropped 2 bases and J dropped 5 bases, with 16 bases sitting between them. CDR3 length equals 15 residues. Germline V lookup: CDR1 ENHRY, CDR2 SYGVKD. Unstimulated Tregs (CD4+CD25+CD127-) and CD4+CD25- non-Tregs were sorted from PBMCs. The sequence was collected from a human donor who received a combined kidney and bone marrow transplant. The sequences come from CD4+ T cells from blood, collected before the transplant. This chain links TRBV10-3 with TRBJ2-7; maybe TRBD1 (6 bases). DNA for the CDR3: TGTGCCATCAGTGAGCGACAGGACATCGGGCACGAGCAGTACTTC. Residues: CAISERQDIGHEQYF.